This T cell receptor (beta chain) was profiled in a study of blood T cells in healthy people across ages. Regarding the study as a whole: The study found TCR beta diversity correlated strongly with naive T cell percentage. While age rose, TCR beta diversity per million T cells dropped in a roughly linear way.

Through a sample-barcoded 5' primer and a J-beta primer mix, a second PCR was run for roughly 6 to 11 cycles. Using its own MiXCR run on the 5' RACE reads, TCRdb lists one record per CDR3 protein. The table has fewer than 950,000 distinct CDR3 sequences, roughly 50% seen once. Germline values: CDR1 KGHDR, CDR2 SFDVKD. V was pared by 3 bases and J by 8 bases, with 15 bases between. CDR3 size: 14 residues. This clonotype occurred a few times. Its antigen is unknown. Per individual sample, total RNA of at least 5.5 micrograms was extracted. This receptor was obtained from a man aged 80 or over in good health. The V and J genes are TRBV24-1 and TRBJ1-2; D gene ambiguous. The sequenced sample consisted of blood. Written as DNA, the CDR3 is TGTGCCACCAGTGATCGGACTGCGTTTAGGGGCTACACCTTC. This encodes CATSDRTAFRGYTF.